Shown below are 27 T cell receptor beta chains from a single sample sequenced in a study of beta chain features in type 1 diabetes. All of the isolated RNA was reverse transcribed, so expressed TCRB transcripts were sequenced. Data came from immunoSEQ multiplex PCR; TCRdb stores just in-frame clones and leaves some out. The table has about half a million clones, about 29% seen once; the top ten hold almost 0.065%. Sequenced input: naive CD4+ T cells from blood. Source of these receptors: a young man in good health.

The V call is TRBV25-1, the J call TRBJ1-1, with D hard to call. The CDR3 consists of 12 residues. The germline gives CDR1 MGHDK, CDR2 SYGVNS. The V gene lost 0 bases and the J gene lost 9 bases, with 8 bases spanning the gap. CDR3 amino acids: CASSEYPFQAFF. For the CDR3, the DNA is TGTGCCAGCAGTGAATATCCCTTTCAAGCTTTCTTT.

The sample holds one count of this clone. The gene calls are TRBV30 and TRBJ1-1; D is possibly TRBD1 (5 bases). Trimming pared 2 bases from V and 0 bases from J, leaving 13 bases between. Per the germline V gene, CDR1 is GTSNPN and CDR2 is SVGIG (reference sequence). This CDR3 contains 15 residues. CDR3 amino acids: CAWSFPGRLNTEAFF. The CDR3 coding sequence is TGTGCCTGGAGTTTCCCGGGACGGTTGAACACTGAAGCTTTCTTT.

The V gene is TRBV7-9, the J gene TRBJ1-4; TRBD1 matches 9 bases. CDR3 length equals 14 residues. Trimming cost V 5 bases and J 7 bases; bases outside gene matches: 5. Germline lookup yields CDR1 SEHNR and CDR2 FQNEAQ (reference sequence). DNA of the CDR3: TGTGCCAGCAGCGACGGACAGGGGAGTGAAAAACTGTTTTTT. As protein: CASSDGQGSEKLFF.

The gene calls are TRBV14 and TRBJ2-2, with 11 bases fitting TRBD2. CDR1 is SGHDN, CDR2 FVKESK, per germline. The CDR3 totals 17 residues. V was pared by 4 bases and J by 5 bases, with 9 bases of the junction left unmatched. The CDR3 loop is CASSPLGLAGGTGELFF. The CDR3 DNA sequence: TGTGCCAGCAGCCCCTTGGGCCTAGCGGGAGGAACCGGGGAGCTGTTTTTT. Filled out from reference TRBV14 and TRBJ2-2, the complete variable domain reads EAGVTQFPSHSVIEKGQTVTLRCDPISGHDNLYWYRRVMGKEIKFLLHFVKESKQDESGMPNNRFLAERTGGTYSTLKVQPAELEDSGVYFCASSPLGLAGGTGELFFGEGSRLTVL.

The chain employs TRBV7-9 and TRBJ1-5; TRBD1 matches 8 bases. V was pared by 4 bases and J by 6 bases, with 8 bases of the junction left unmatched. Looked up from germline, CDR1 is SEHNR and CDR2 is FQNEAQ (reference sequence). The CDR3 is 15 residues long. The CDR3 DNA reads TGTGCCAGCAGCTCTAGGATGCAGGGGGCTCAGCCCCAGCATTTT. Protein: CASSSRMQGAQPQHF.

In this sample, this clone turned up once. The chain combines TRBV7-8 with TRBJ2-1; D is unresolved. V was clipped by 6 bases and J by 6 bases, with 9 bases between them. Germline assignment: CDR1 SGHVS and CDR2 FQNEAQ. The CDR3 is 12 residues long. The CDR3 region is CASSPSGNEQFF. CDR3 bases: TGTGCCAGCAGTCCTAGTGGCAATGAGCAGTTCTTC.

The genes are TRBV11-2 and TRBJ2-5; the D gene could be TRBD1 or TRBD2 (5 bases each). The CDR3 is made up of 16 amino acids. Germline lookup yields CDR1 SGHAT and CDR2 FQNNGV. The ends were cut back, 2 bases at V and 2 bases at J, with 15 bases in the middle. The CDR3 nucleotides read TGTGCCAGCAGCTTATGGGAGAGGGGTCCACAAGAGACCCAGTACTTC. The encoded protein is CASSLWERGPQETQYF.

This chain uses TRBV13 with TRBJ2-7; D uncertain. V was pared by 1 base and J by 0 bases, with 1 base between. The CDR3 has 12 amino acids. Per germline, CDR1 PRHDT and CDR2 FYEKMQ (reference sequence). CDR3 in amino acids: CASSLASYEQYF. CDR3 DNA: TGTGCCAGCAGCTTAGCCTCCTACGAGCAGTACTTC.

The chain carries TRBV7-9 and TRBJ2-5; 8 bases line up with TRBD2. The V and J ends lost 5 bases and 5 bases, in that order; junction bases with no gene match: 10. This CDR3 region has 15 residues. CDR1 SEHNR and CDR2 FQNEAQ come from the germline V gene (reference sequence). The CDR3 sequence: CASSPARAGGETQYF. The CDR3 DNA is TGTGCCAGCAGCCCGGCACGCGCGGGAGGCGAGACCCAGTACTTC.

V and J are TRBV4-1 and TRBJ1-4; 9 bases are shared with TRBD1. Losses at the gene ends were 2 bases for V and 3 bases for J; bases not matched to a gene: 7. The CDR3 covers 17 residues. Germline CDR1 and CDR2: MGHRA and YSYEKL. The chain's CDR3 is CASSQYFRDRANEKLFF. As DNA, the CDR3 is TGCGCCAGCAGCCAATATTTCCGGGACAGGGCTAATGAAAAACTGTTTTTT.

On this clone: This CDR3 is also generated by other DNA sequences in the sample. The rearrangement joins TRBV19 to TRBJ2-7; TRBD1 agrees at 8 bases. The CDR3 has 14 amino acids. Looked up from germline, CDR1 is LNHDA and CDR2 is SQIVND (reference sequence). Trimming took 5 bases from V and 4 from J; bases not matched to a gene: 7. The CDR3 DNA sequence: TGTGCCAGTAGTCTCCGGACAGGGAATTACGAGCAGTACTTC. It yields the protein CASSLRTGNYEQYF. The full variable domain, completed using reference TRBV19 and TRBJ2-7, is DGGITQSPKYLFRKEGQNVTLSCEQNLNHDAMYWYRQDPGQGLRLIYYSQIVNDFQKGDIAEGYSVSREKKESFPLTVTSAQKNPTAFYLCASSLRTGNYEQYFGPGTRLTVT.

The sample holds a few counts of this clone. The V gene is TRBV15, the J gene TRBJ2-1; possible D gene TRBD2, 6 bases. The length of the CDR3 is 12 residues. Trimming removed 2 bases at V and 8 bases at J, with 7 bases between. The germline V gene has CDR1 LNHNV and CDR2 YYDKDF (reference sequence). This CDR3 reads CATSRRRDEQFF. CDR3 nucleotides: TGTGCCACCAGCAGAAGGAGGGATGAGCAGTTCTTC.

The V and J genes are TRBV19 and TRBJ1-5, with D perhaps TRBD1 (6 bases). V shed 0 bases and J shed 4 bases, with 7 bases lying between them. CDR3 length: 14 residues. Germline CDR1 is LNHDA and CDR2 is SQIVND (reference sequence). CDR3 nucleotides: TGTGCCAGTAGTATAGAGGACAGTAATCAGCCCCAGCATTTT. It is translated as CASSIEDSNQPQHF.

This clone was seen more than once but under ten times. The rearrangement joins TRBV30 to TRBJ2-7; no firm D call. CDR1 is GTSNPN, CDR2 SVGIG, per germline (reference sequence). Trimming took 0 bases from V and 5 from J, leaving 5 bases between them. The CDR3 has 11 amino acids. CDR3 sequence: CAWSVFHEQYF. The CDR3 DNA reads as TGTGCCTGGAGTGTATTCCACGAGCAGTACTTC.

The CDR3 nucleotides are TGTGCCAGCACCGGATACGAGACGGCAGAGACCCAGTACTTC. Its protein product is CASTGYETAETQYF. The chain recombines TRBV7-2 with TRBJ2-5; D is uncertain. V was cut by 7 bases and J by 4 bases, with 16 bases left in between. The CDR3 is 14 amino acids. CDR1 is SGHTA and CDR2 is FQGNSA in the germline V gene.

V is TRBV7-6 and J is TRBJ2-5; the D is unclear. The CDR3 has 16 residues. Per germline, CDR1 SGHVS and CDR2 FNYEAQ. The V gene lost 1 base and the J gene lost 2 bases, with 14 bases spanning the gap. The CDR3 reads CASSLGAVRVQETQYF. DNA of the CDR3: TGTGCCAGCAGCTTAGGGGCGGTCCGGGTTCAAGAGACCCAGTACTTC.

This clone has more than one count but fewer than ten. The rearrangement uses TRBV18 and TRBJ2-5; TRBD2 agrees at 7 bases. The CDR3 has 14 amino acids. Germline loops: CDR1 KGHSH, CDR2 LQKENI. V lost 7 bases to trimming and J lost 1 base; unmatched junction nucleotides: 6. The chain's CDR3 is CASCPTSSQETQYF. For the CDR3, the DNA is TGTGCCAGCTGTCCGACTAGCAGCCAAGAGACCCAGTACTTC. The full variable domain, completed using reference TRBV18 and TRBJ2-5, is NAGVMQNPRHLVRRRGQEARLRCSPMKGHSHVYWYRQLPEEGLKFMVYLQKENIIDESGMPKERFSAEFPKEGPSILRIQQVVRGDSAAYFCASCPTSSQETQYFGPGTRLLVL.

The chain employs TRBV20-1 and TRBJ2-1; D gene ambiguous. The CDR3 length is 11 residues. Germline CDR1 and CDR2: DFQATT and SNEGSKA (reference sequence). Trimming shortened V by 5 bases and J by 10 bases, and 12 bases separated the two germline ends. Written as DNA, the CDR3 is TGCAGTGCTCCCCTATCGAAGGAGCAGTTCTTC. Protein product: CSAPLSKEQFF.

V and J are TRBV28 and TRBJ1-1; D ambiguous. Looked up from germline, CDR1 is MDHEN and CDR2 is SYDVKM. V dropped 5 bases and J dropped 6 bases, with 7 bases sitting between them. CDR3 length: 11 residues. The CDR3 nucleotides are TGTGCCAGCAGTGCACAATCTGAAGCTTTCTTT. Protein sequence: CASSAQSEAFF.

The chain couples TRBV9 to TRBJ1-4; D not certain. Germline-derived CDR1 and CDR2 are SGDLS and YYNGEE. V was shortened by 0 bases and J by 5 bases, with 14 bases between the two germline ends. The CDR3 consists of 16 residues. CDR3 sequence: CASSVGAHGRNEKLFF. The CDR3 DNA reads TGTGCCAGCAGCGTAGGGGCCCACGGGAGAAATGAAAAACTGTTTTTT. The whole variable domain, filled in from reference TRBV9 and TRBJ1-4, reads DSGVTQTPKHLITATGQRVTLRCSPRSGDLSVYWYQQSLDQGLQFLIQYYNGEERAKGNILERFSAQQFPDLHSELNLSSLELGDSALYFCASSVGAHGRNEKLFFGSGTQLSVL.

This clone was seen a few times. The CDR3 is CSVEELLGDTQYF. The CDR3 DNA follows: TGCAGCGTTGAAGAGTTGCTAGGGGATACGCAGTATTTT. The V call is TRBV29-1, the J call TRBJ2-3, with no clear D. CDR1 is SQVTM and CDR2 is ANQGSEA in the germline V gene. The V end was cut by 0 bases, the J end by 6 bases, with 10 bases between. CDR3 length equals 13 residues.

The chain links TRBV30 to TRBJ1-1, with D possibly TRBD1 on 5 matching bases. The CDR3 runs 14 residues. CDR1 is GTSNPN, CDR2 SVGIG, per germline (reference sequence). V lost 3 bases to trimming and J lost 3 bases, with 14 bases between them. The DNA of the CDR3 is TGTGCCTGGAGATTGAGGGGCAGGGACACTGAAGCTTTCTTT. Amino acid sequence: CAWRLRGRDTEAFF.

The chain joins TRBV7-3 to TRBJ2-3, with D possibly TRBD1 on 6 matching bases. Trimming took off 5 bases at V and 4 bases at J, with 10 bases between the two ends. The germline V gene has CDR1 SGHTA and CDR2 FQGTGA. CDR3 length equals 13 residues. CDR3 loop: CASSPRGSDTQYF. The CDR3 DNA reads as TGTGCCAGCAGCCCCAGGGGCTCAGATACGCAGTATTTT.

This sequence joins TRBV6-6 and TRBJ1-2; D possibly corresponds to TRBD1 (5 bases). The germline CDR1 and CDR2 sequences are MNHNY and SVGAGI (reference sequence). The CDR3 spans 13 residues. V was shortened by 3 bases and J by 4 bases, with 9 bases between the two germline ends. CDR3 bases: TGTGCCAGCAGTTATGAGGACACCTATGGCTACACCTTC. Translation gives CASSYEDTYGYTF.

The chain is built from TRBV30 and TRBJ2-2; maybe TRBD1 (5 bases). Trimming removed 0 bases at V and 0 bases at J, with 11 bases between. Germline CDR1 and CDR2: GTSNPN and SVGIG (reference sequence). The CDR3 length is 16 residues. CDR3 sequence (DNA): TGTGCCTGGAGTGTAAGAATGACAGCGAACACCGGGGAGCTGTTTTTT. Translation gives CAWSVRMTANTGELFF.

The V gene is TRBV4-1, the J gene TRBJ2-3; either TRBD1 or TRBD2 may supply D (5 bases each). V was shortened by 5 bases and J by 2 bases, with 14 bases between the two germline ends. Germline CDR1 reads MGHRA; CDR2 reads YSYEKL. This CDR3 is built from 15 residues. CDR3 sequence reads: CASSYRDLSTDTQYF. DNA of the CDR3: TGCGCCAGCAGCTACCGGGACCTGTCCACAGATACGCAGTATTTT.

Only a few counts were recorded for this clone. The chain joins TRBV5-4 to TRBJ2-1, with a tentative D call TRBD2 (5 bases). The germline gives CDR1 SGHNT, CDR2 YYREEE (reference sequence). Trimming removed 2 bases from V and 8 bases from J, with 14 bases in between. The CDR3 is made up of 14 amino acids. The CDR3, as DNA: TGTGCCAGCAGCTTCGGTAGGTCCGGGGATGAGCAGTTCTTC. Its protein product is CASSFGRSGDEQFF. The full variable domain, rest sourced from reference TRBV5-4 and TRBJ2-1, is ETGVTQSPTHLIKTRGQQVTLRCSSQSGHNTVSWYQQALGQGPQFIFQYYREEENGRGNFPPRFSGLQFPNYSSELNVNALELDDSALYLCASSFGRSGDEQFFGPGTRLTVL.